The text below deals with one TCR beta chain. Its antigen is as yet unknown. V lost 3 bases, J lost 4 bases, and 5 bases stayed unmatched. The CDR3 is 14 residues long. Germline loops: CDR1 SGHDN, CDR2 FVKESK. A sample-barcoded 5' primer and a J-beta primer mix were used in a second PCR of roughly 7 to 11 cycles. TCRdb recomputed calls from the 5' RACE reads with MiXCR, one row per CDR3 protein. The profile shows under 800,000 distinct CDR3 sequences, more than 20% of them singletons. Drawn from each donor were ten milliliters of peripheral blood. This sample is part of a study of blood T cells in healthy people across ages. Study-wide results and limits: The fall in TCR beta diversity per million T cells was roughly linear with age. Unsorted PBMCs prevented conclusive naive versus antigen-experienced comparison.

J is TRBJ1-1 and V is TRBV14, with 7 bases matching TRBD1. This clonotype was sampled from a man in his 70s in good health. Sequencing was carried out using blood. CDR3: CASSQRGLSTEAFF. Written as DNA, the CDR3 is TGTGCCAGCAGCCAGAGGGGGCTGAGCACTGAAGCTTTCTTT.